One and the same sample provided the 20 T cell receptor beta chains below, sequenced in a study of OX40 agonist ivuxolimab in advanced cancers. Profiled with immunoSEQ multiplex PCR; TCRdb holds only in-frame clones, not every one. Among about 26,000 clones listed, about 88% were seen once. The sample in question was CD4+ or CD8+ T cells sorted from blood, obtained in a trial of the OX40 agonist ivuxolimab. Source of these receptors: an adult with an advanced solid tumor such as melanoma, head and neck, liver or kidney cancer.

The table lists this clone with a count of one. V is TRBV7-9 and J is TRBJ1-3; no definite D call. V lost 0 bases and J 5 bases, leaving 11 bases between the germline ends. This CDR3 is 15 amino acids long. From germline, CDR1 is SEHNR and CDR2 FQNEAQ (reference sequence). The CDR3 coding sequence is TGTGCCAGCAGCTTAGCCACAGTTCTGCGAAACACCATATATTTT. Translating it yields CASSLATVLRNTIYF.

In its sample, this clone was seen once. V usage is TRBV5-4 and J usage is TRBJ2-7; the D is unclear. Trimming removed 0 bases at V and 0 bases at J, with 7 bases between. Per the germline V gene, CDR1 is SGHNT and CDR2 is YYREEE (reference sequence). The CDR3 consists of 14 residues. The chain's CDR3 is CASSLEISSYEQYF. CDR3 nucleotide sequence: TGTGCCAGCAGCTTGGAGATCAGCTCCTACGAGCAGTACTTC.

The chain employs TRBV9 and TRBJ1-6, with D maybe TRBD1 (6 bases). Trimming left V 3 bases short and J 6 bases short, with 16 bases between. CDR1 is SGDLS, CDR2 YYNGEE, per germline. The CDR3 consists of 16 residues. In DNA, the CDR3 is TGTGCCAGCAGCGATGACAGGACGATTTCTAATTCACCCCTCCACTTT. Residues: CASSDDRTISNSPLHF. Filled out from reference TRBV9 and TRBJ1-6, the complete variable domain reads DSGVTQTPKHLITATGQRVTLRCSPRSGDLSVYWYQQSLDQGLQFLIQYYNGEERAKGNILERFSAQQFPDLHSELNLSSLELGDSALYFCASSDDRTISNSPLHFGNGTRLTVT.

The CDR3 region has the DNA TGTGCCAGCAGCTCATCTCACGAAGCTTTCTTT. This translates into CASSSSHEAFF. The chain links TRBV7-9 to TRBJ1-1; D unclear. V was trimmed by 4 bases and J by 8 bases, leaving 8 bases between them. This CDR3 is built from 11 residues. The germline V gene has CDR1 SEHNR and CDR2 FQNEAQ (reference sequence).

V usage is TRBV7-6 and J usage is TRBJ2-7; 7 bases are a match to TRBD1. The CDR3 is made up of 12 amino acids. CDR1 is SGHVS and CDR2 is FNYEAQ in the germline V gene. With V trimmed by 5 bases and J by 4 bases, 2 bases remained unmatched. The CDR3 region has the DNA TGTGCCAGCAGCCCAGGGGGATACGAGCAGTACTTC. It translates to CASSPGGYEQYF.

This clone was observed a handful of times. V is TRBV5-6 and J is TRBJ2-1, with a possible D match to TRBD2 (5 bases). Trimming removed 1 base at V and 9 bases at J, with 14 bases between. The CDR3 runs 14 residues. Per germline, CDR1 SGHDT and CDR2 YYEEEE. The CDR3 loop is CASSLPRADREQFF. As DNA, the CDR3 is TGTGCCAGCAGCTTGCCCCGAGCGGACCGTGAGCAGTTCTTC.

In DNA, the CDR3 is TGTGCCAGCAGCCAATCTGGTACATTCGATGAAAAACTGTTTTTT. Its protein product is CASSQSGTFDEKLFF. The V gene is TRBV16, the J gene TRBJ1-4; D unclear. The V end lost 0 bases, the J end lost 6 bases, and 11 bases lay between the germline ends. The germline CDR1 and CDR2 sequences are KGHSY and FQNENV. This CDR3 spans 15 amino acids.

This clone was seen a handful of times. This sequence joins TRBV5-1 and TRBJ2-2; 15 positions match TRBD2. Germline values: CDR1 SGHRS, CDR2 YFSETQ. The CDR3 loop spans 21 amino acids. The V segment lost 5 bases and the J segment 0 bases; nucleotides outside the gene matches: 14. The CDR3, as DNA: TGCGCCAGCAGTTGGGCGCCGGGACTAGCGGGGGGACTAACGAACACCGGGGAGCTGTTTTTT. Translated: CASSWAPGLAGGLTNTGELFF.

This clone was found a few times. This chain uses TRBV7-9 with TRBJ2-5; tentatively, D is TRBD2 (5 bases). This CDR3 comprises 14 residues. Germline V gives CDR1 SEHNR, CDR2 FQNEAQ (reference sequence). With 1 base removed from V and 5 bases from J, the gap between germline ends came to 11 bases. The CDR3 here is CASSLDYRGETQYF. In DNA, the CDR3 is TGTGCCAGCAGCTTAGACTACCGAGGGGAGACCCAGTACTTC.

The chain employs TRBV6-1 and TRBJ2-6, with 7 bases matching TRBD1. Unmatched junction bases numbered 13, after V lost 6 bases and J lost 11 bases. The CDR3 is 15 residues long. CDR1 and CDR2 from the germline V gene are MNHNS and SASEGT. CDR3 bases: TGTGCCAGCAGGTTATGGACAGGTATTCAGGACGTCCTGACTTTC. Translation gives CASRLWTGIQDVLTF.

V is TRBV15 and J is TRBJ2-5, with D uncertain. Trimming took 0 bases from V and 5 from J, leaving 16 bases between them. The CDR3 extends over 16 amino acids. From germline, CDR1 is LNHNV and CDR2 YYDKDF (reference sequence). CDR3 protein: CATSRDSGSGWETQYF. As DNA, the CDR3 is TGTGCCACCAGCAGAGATTCTGGGTCGGGTTGGGAGACCCAGTACTTC.

The rearrangement joins TRBV7-7 to TRBJ2-2, with D unresolved. The CDR3 totals 12 residues. The V end was cut by 11 bases, the J end by 4 bases, with 11 bases between. Germline loops: CDR1 SSHAT, CDR2 FNYEAQ (reference sequence). For the CDR3, the DNA is TGTGCCGTTCGCGTACCCACCGGGGAGCTGTTTTTT. This sequence encodes CAVRVPTGELFF.

V gene TRBV5-1 combines with J gene TRBJ1-4; D possibly corresponds to TRBD1 (6 bases). The CDR3 spans 15 residues. CDR1 is SGHRS and CDR2 is YFSETQ in the germline V gene. Trimming removed 4 bases from V and 3 bases from J, with 13 bases in between. CDR3 sequence reads: CASSPRGNPNEKLFF. The CDR3 nucleotides read TGCGCCAGCAGCCCGAGGGGGAACCCTAATGAAAAACTGTTTTTT.

This chain connects TRBV5-1 to TRBJ2-1, with 9 positions matching TRBD2. With 0 bases clipped from V and 5 bases from J, the junction kept 3 bases outside the gene matches. The CDR3 contains 15 residues. Germline values: CDR1 SGHRS, CDR2 YFSETQ. The CDR3 DNA follows: TGCGCCAGCAGCTTGGGGCTAGCGGGAAACAATGAGCAGTTCTTC. Encoded protein: CASSLGLAGNNEQFF.

Here the CDR3 reads CASSPNDRVFTEAFF. As DNA, the CDR3 is TGTGCCAGCAGTCCGAACGACAGGGTATTTACTGAAGCTTTCTTT. J is TRBJ1-1 and V is TRBV2; 7 positions agree with TRBD1. The CDR3 totals 15 residues. Germline trimming cut 5 bases from V and 5 bases from J; bases unmatched to any gene: 11. Germline CDR1 SNHLY, CDR2 FYNNEI.

The chain recombines TRBV7-9 with TRBJ1-1, with a weak D call TRBD1 (6 bases). Per the germline V gene, CDR1 is SEHNR and CDR2 is FQNEAQ (reference sequence). V lost 5 bases, J lost 4 bases, and 11 bases lay in between. This CDR3 has 13 residues. CDR3 in amino acids: CASSLGASTEAFF. As DNA, the CDR3 is TGTGCCAGCAGCCTGGGGGCGAGCACTGAAGCTTTCTTT.

The chain links TRBV5-1 to TRBJ1-1; D might be TRBD1 (5 bases). Germline V gives CDR1 SGHRS, CDR2 YFSETQ. Trimming shortened V by 0 bases and J by 0 bases, and 9 bases separated the two germline ends. This CDR3 comprises 15 residues. CDR3: CASSLEWGMNTEAFF. CDR3 bases: TGCGCCAGCAGCTTGGAATGGGGGATGAACACTGAAGCTTTCTTT.

The CDR3 nucleotides are TGTGCCAGCAGCTCCCCCAATACAAGTCCCGGGGAGCTGTTTTTT. Its translation: CASSSPNTSPGELFF. This chain connects TRBV7-9 to TRBJ2-2; D gene unclear. Between the trimmed V and J ends, which lost 4 bases and 6 bases, there was a span of 15 bases. Germline CDR1 and CDR2: SEHNR and FQNEAQ (reference sequence). The CDR3 runs to 15 residues.

The chain employs TRBV28 and TRBJ1-6; D remains unclear. This CDR3 contains 15 residues. Germline-derived CDR1 and CDR2 are MDHEN and SYDVKM. The ends were cut back, 5 bases at V and 4 bases at J, with 12 bases in the middle. The DNA of the CDR3 is TGTGCCAGCAGTGTAGACCGGGATTATAATTCACCCCTCCACTTT. Protein product: CASSVDRDYNSPLHF.

V and J are TRBV6-9 and TRBJ2-5; TRBD2 matches at 8 bases. This CDR3 region has 17 residues. With 1 base clipped from V and 10 bases from J, the junction kept 17 bases outside the gene matches. The germline V gene has CDR1 MNHGY and CDR2 SVAAGI. The CDR3 region is CASSYFGDSGAFGDQYF. CDR3 nucleotide sequence: TGTGCCAGCAGTTATTTCGGCGATAGCGGGGCCTTCGGGGACCAGTACTTC.